The 31 T cell receptor beta chains reported below all come from one sample, sequenced in a study of shared T cell receptors in the human thymus. Measured with immunoSEQ multiplex PCR; TCRdb has only the in-frame clones, and not every one. Of about 380,000 clones in the sample, 85% to 95% were seen once. The material sequenced was thymocytes. The receptor set was obtained from a human donor.

The V and J genes are TRBV28 and TRBJ1-1; 10 bases align to TRBD1. J gave up 1 base and V 5 bases, and 13 bases lay outside the gene matches. CDR1 is MDHEN and CDR2 is SYDVKM in the germline V gene. The CDR3 spans 18 residues. In DNA, the CDR3 is TGTGCCAGCAGTGCGATGGGGACAGGGGACAGGCAGAACACTGAAGCTTTCTTT. It codes for CASSAMGTGDRQNTEAFF.

The gene calls are TRBV27 and TRBJ2-7; D possibly corresponds to TRBD2 (6 bases). V lost 8 bases and J 2 bases, leaving 19 bases between the germline ends. There are 15 residues in the CDR3. Germline V lookup: CDR1 MNHEY, CDR2 SMNVEV (reference sequence). CDR3 loop: CASGPRAGRTYEQYF. DNA of the CDR3: TGTGCCAGCGGACCCCGGGCAGGGAGGACCTACGAGCAGTACTTC.

The chain joins TRBV19 to TRBJ1-5; TRBD1 matches 11 bases. V was clipped by 5 bases and J by 0 bases; unmatched bases: 18. CDR3 length: 21 residues. Germline values: CDR1 LNHDA, CDR2 SQIVND (reference sequence). Here the CDR3 DNA reads TGTGCCAGTAGTGCGGAATCTATCTCGGGACAGGGGGATGATAGCAATCAGCCCCAGCATTTT. This gives the protein CASSAESISGQGDDSNQPQHF. The variable domain in full, completed from reference TRBV19 and TRBJ1-5, reads DGGITQSPKYLFRKEGQNVTLSCEQNLNHDAMYWYRQDPGQGLRLIYYSQIVNDFQKGDIAEGYSVSREKKESFPLTVTSAQKNPTAFYLCASSAESISGQGDDSNQPQHFGDGTRLSIL.

The chain carries TRBV28 and TRBJ2-5; TRBD2 is a possible D gene (5 bases). This CDR3 is built from 13 residues. Looked up from germline, CDR1 is MDHEN and CDR2 is SYDVKM. The V and J ends lost 7 bases and 1 base respectively, with 10 bases between them. CDR3 amino acids: CASTLAGQETQYF. CDR3 nucleotide sequence: TGTGCCAGCACTCTGGCGGGCCAAGAGACCCAGTACTTC.

V gene TRBV5-6 combines with J gene TRBJ1-6; 8 bases agree with TRBD1. This CDR3 contains 14 residues. The ends lost 4 bases at V and 10 bases at J; junction bases unmatched: 7. CDR1 is SGHDT, CDR2 YYEEEE, per germline. For the CDR3, the DNA is TGTGCCAGCAGCCCGGGACAGGACCACTCACCCCTCCACTTT. This gives the protein CASSPGQDHSPLHF.

The chain combines TRBV6-4 with TRBJ1-1; D might be TRBD1 (5 bases). Trimming took off 0 bases at V and 5 bases at J, with 16 bases between the two ends. The CDR3 runs 16 residues. Germline loops: CDR1 MRHNA, CDR2 SNTAGT. CDR3 sequence: CASSDSRGRVRTEAFF. CDR3 coding DNA: TGTGCCAGCAGTGACTCGAGGGGCAGGGTCCGAACTGAAGCTTTCTTT.

CDR3 nucleotides: TGTGCCAGCAGTTTCGGACCTTCCTACGAGCAGTACTTC. Its translation: CASSFGPSYEQYF. The rearrangement joins TRBV27 to TRBJ2-7; D gene ambiguous. CDR1 and CDR2 (germline): MNHEY, SMNVEV (reference sequence). The CDR3 has 13 amino acids. Trimming removed 3 bases from V and 1 base from J, with 7 bases in between.

The chain joins TRBV29-1 to TRBJ2-7; tentative D call: TRBD1 (8 bases). CDR3 length: 19 amino acids. Trimming took off 3 bases at V and 2 bases at J, with 29 bases between the two ends. Looked up from germline, CDR1 is SQVTM and CDR2 is ANQGSEA. The CDR3: CSVDAGQGGDQPIAYEQYF. For the CDR3, the DNA is TGCAGCGTTGACGCCGGACAGGGAGGGGACCAACCCATAGCCTACGAGCAGTACTTC.

The chain couples TRBV29-1 to TRBJ2-5; 13 bases are a match to TRBD2. The DNA end lines up better with TRBJ2-7; the J call may be wrong. CDR3 length: 13 amino acids. Germline lookup yields CDR1 SQVTM and CDR2 ANQGSEA. CDR3 loop: CSVGLAGVHEQYF. The CDR3 bases are TGCAGCGTAGGACTAGCGGGAGTCCACGAGCAGTACTTC.

This rearrangement joins TRBV29-1 to TRBJ2-6, with D possibly being TRBD2 (5 bases). Germline CDR1 SQVTM, CDR2 ANQGSEA. This CDR3 is built from 15 residues. The V and J ends lost 7 bases and 2 bases respectively, with 15 bases between them. Here the CDR3 reads CSGIPRVTGANVLTF. The CDR3 nucleotides are TGCAGCGGGATCCCGAGGGTCACTGGGGCCAACGTCCTGACTTTC.

The chain has TRBV28 and TRBJ2-4; 11 bases line up with TRBD1. V lost 6 bases, J lost 3 bases, and 7 bases stayed unmatched. The CDR3 runs 16 residues. Germline V gene sequence: CDR1 MDHEN, CDR2 SYDVKM. The CDR3 spells CASSLRGQGDKNIQYF. The CDR3, as DNA: TGTGCCAGCAGCCTAAGGGGACAGGGGGACAAAAACATTCAGTACTTC. Complete variable domain (other parts from reference TRBV28 and TRBJ2-4): DVKVTQSSRYLVKRTGEKVFLECVQDMDHENMFWYRQDPGLGLRLIYFSYDVKMKEKGDIPEGYSVSREKKERFSLILESASTNQTSMYLCASSLRGQGDKNIQYFGAGTRLSVL.

V and J are TRBV4-3 and TRBJ1-5; possible D gene TRBD1, 6 bases. The length of the CDR3 is 13 residues. Trimming took 1 base from V and 5 from J, leaving 6 bases between them. Germline assignment: CDR1 LGHNA and CDR2 YSLEER. This CDR3 is CASSQAGDQPQHF. The CDR3 DNA reads TGCGCCAGCAGCCAAGCAGGGGATCAGCCCCAGCATTTT.

The DNA for the CDR3 is TGTGCCTGGAGTGAGGGGCCAGGGGGCGCGAAGCGCCCTTTGGACTACGAGCAGTACTTC. This codes for CAWSEGPGGAKRPLDYEQYF. V is TRBV30 and J is TRBJ2-7, with 8 bases that match TRBD1. Germline V gene sequence: CDR1 GTSNPN, CDR2 SVGIG (reference sequence). With V trimmed by 1 base and J by 3 bases, 23 bases remained unmatched. The CDR3 is made up of 20 amino acids.

This chain joins TRBV7-2 and TRBJ1-2; TRBD1 might be the D (6 bases). Germline CDR1 SGHTA, CDR2 FQGNSA. V dropped 1 base and J dropped 6 bases, with 27 bases sitting between them. This CDR3 is 19 amino acids long. This CDR3 reads CASSLGRPRGRLGAHGYTF. The CDR3 DNA is TGTGCCAGCAGCTTAGGCCGCCCCAGGGGCCGCCTAGGTGCCCATGGCTACACCTTC.

The chain combines TRBV4-1 with TRBJ2-3; tentatively, D is TRBD1 or TRBD2 (5 bases each). The CDR3 spans 16 residues. Between the trimmed V and J ends, which lost 1 base and 3 bases, there was a span of 14 bases. Germline assignment: CDR1 MGHRA and CDR2 YSYEKL. The CDR3 DNA reads TGCGCCAGCAGCCAAGGGGGACGGCCAGCAACAGATACGCAGTATTTT. Its translation is CASSQGGRPATDTQYF.

The V and J genes are TRBV19 and TRBJ2-1, with TRBD2 identical over 14 bases. Germline assignment: CDR1 LNHDA and CDR2 SQIVND (reference sequence). The V segment lost 9 bases and the J segment 0 bases; nucleotides outside the gene matches: 13. This CDR3 spans 19 amino acids. The CDR3 nucleotides are TGTGCCAGCACTTCCCGACTAGCGGGAGGGGTAAGCTCCTACAATGAGCAGTTCTTC. It is translated as CASTSRLAGGVSSYNEQFF. The whole variable domain, remainder taken from reference TRBV19 and TRBJ2-1, is DGGITQSPKYLFRKEGQNVTLSCEQNLNHDAMYWYRQDPGQGLRLIYYSQIVNDFQKGDIAEGYSVSREKKESFPLTVTSAQKNPTAFYLCASTSRLAGGVSSYNEQFFGPGTRLTVL.

This clone was recorded only once. The chain uses TRBV28 and TRBJ1-5, with TRBD1 matching over 7 bases. The V gene's germline CDR1 is MDHEN and CDR2 SYDVKM. J lost 7 bases, V lost 6 bases, and 9 bases had no gene match. CDR3 length: 14 residues. CDR3 coding DNA: TGTGCCAGCAGCGGGGGGGACAGAGACCAGCCCCAGCATTTT. This encodes CASSGGDRDQPQHF.

V is TRBV10-1 and J is TRBJ2-7; a possible D gene is TRBD1 (5 bases). Germline V gene lookup returns CDR1 WNHNN and CDR2 SYGVQD (reference sequence). V lost 7 bases and J 1 base, leaving 8 bases between the germline ends. CDR3 length equals 12 residues. The CDR3: CASKGPSYEQYF. As DNA, the CDR3 is TGCGCCAGCAAGGGGCCTTCCTACGAGCAGTACTTC.

This sequence joins TRBV4-3 and TRBJ2-1, with 7 positions matching TRBD1. Trimming took 4 bases from V and 10 from J; bases not matched to a gene: 19. The CDR3 totals 17 residues. Germline V lookup: CDR1 LGHNA, CDR2 YSLEER. CDR3 nucleotide sequence: TGCGCCAGCAGCCTGACCGAGAGGGGGCGGCTAGCCAGGGAGCAGTTCTTC. Translating it yields CASSLTERGRLAREQFF.

This chain uses TRBV15 with TRBJ2-5; 8 bases match TRBD1. Germline loops: CDR1 LNHNV, CDR2 YYDKDF (reference sequence). V shed 4 bases, J shed 5 bases, and the junction held 3 bases outside the gene matches. This CDR3 is built from 13 residues. CDR3 nucleotides: TGTGCCACCAGCACAGGGGGCGGGGAGACCCAGTACTTC. This gives the protein CATSTGGGETQYF.

This chain uses TRBV7-9 with TRBJ1-3; the D gene is possibly TRBD1 (5 bases). CDR3 length equals 16 residues. V was trimmed by 3 bases and J by 5 bases, leaving 17 bases between them. CDR1 and CDR2 (germline): SEHNR, FQNEAQ (reference sequence). CDR3 DNA: TGTGCCAGCAGCTTCAGGGACGCCTTCCTAAGAAACACCATATATTTT. Translation: CASSFRDAFLRNTIYF.

This clone was observed a handful of times. The V and J genes are TRBV5-6 and TRBJ1-3; weak D call: TRBD1 (5 bases). Germline V lookup: CDR1 SGHDT, CDR2 YYEEEE. This CDR3 comprises 14 residues. Trimming removed 4 bases from V and 3 bases from J, with 11 bases in between. CDR3 DNA: TGTGCCAGCAGCGGGGGTGGCTATGGAAACACCATATATTTT. It yields the protein CASSGGGYGNTIYF.

This chain links TRBV11-2 with TRBJ2-2; D gene unclear. The length of the CDR3 is 13 residues. V was clipped by 7 bases and J by 6 bases, with 12 bases between them. Germline values: CDR1 SGHAT, CDR2 FQNNGV. The CDR3 reads CASILLKAGELFF. CDR3 DNA sequence: TGTGCCAGCATCCTCCTTAAGGCCGGGGAGCTGTTTTTT.

The chain is built from TRBV27 and TRBJ2-4; D might be TRBD1 (6 bases). CDR1 is MNHEY and CDR2 is SMNVEV in the germline V gene (reference sequence). CDR3 length equals 13 residues. Trimming pared 6 bases from V and 9 bases from J, leaving 15 bases between. The CDR3 bases are TGTGCCAGCAGCCTTGACAGGTGTGGCATTCAGTACTTC. It is translated as CASSLDRCGIQYF.

The chain is built from TRBV4-3 and TRBJ2-7; D ambiguous. Per germline, CDR1 LGHNA and CDR2 YSLEER. V was shortened by 4 bases and J by 0 bases, with 13 bases between the two germline ends. This CDR3 comprises 15 residues. CDR3 in amino acids: CASSLDTESSYEQYF. CDR3 DNA sequence: TGCGCCAGCAGCCTTGACACAGAAAGCTCCTACGAGCAGTACTTC.

The V and J genes are TRBV6-5 and TRBJ1-2, with TRBD1 as a possible D gene (5 bases). Germline V CDR1 and CDR2: MNHEY, SVGAGI. The CDR3 is 13 amino acids. V was clipped by 5 bases and J by 9 bases, with 16 bases between them. The CDR3 region has the DNA TGTGCCAGCAGTCTTTGGCAGGGCCGGCGCTACACCTTC. Encoded protein: CASSLWQGRRYTF.

The chain is built from TRBV9 and TRBJ2-1, with 11 bases matching TRBD2. The V segment lost 3 bases and the J segment 8 bases; nucleotides outside the gene matches: 16. The CDR3 is made up of 18 amino acids. Germline V lookup: CDR1 SGDLS, CDR2 YYNGEE. CDR3 in amino acids: CASSATETSGRQGDEQFF. The CDR3 DNA sequence: TGTGCCAGCAGCGCCACAGAAACTAGCGGGAGACAGGGGGATGAGCAGTTCTTC. Full variable domain (rest looked up from reference TRBV9 and TRBJ2-1): DSGVTQTPKHLITATGQRVTLRCSPRSGDLSVYWYQQSLDQGLQFLIQYYNGEERAKGNILERFSAQQFPDLHSELNLSSLELGDSALYFCASSATETSGRQGDEQFFGPGTRLTVL.

V and J are TRBV10-2 and TRBJ2-7; TRBD2 aligns across 9 bases. The CDR3 runs to 17 residues. Germline CDR1 WSHSY, CDR2 SAAADI. Losses at the gene ends were 2 bases for V and 3 bases for J; bases not matched to a gene: 11. DNA of the CDR3: TGCGCCAGCAGTGAGCGGAAGTGGCGGGAGGGCCTCTACGAGCAGTACTTC. It specifies CASSERKWREGLYEQYF.

The DNA for the CDR3 is TGTGCCACCTCAACGGGGACTGGGGCCAACGTCCTGACTTTC. Translating it yields CATSTGTGANVLTF. The genes are TRBV9 and TRBJ2-6; D may be TRBD2 (5 bases). Per the germline V gene, CDR1 is SGDLS and CDR2 is YYNGEE. The CDR3 has 14 residues. V lost 9 bases to trimming and J lost 2 bases, with 12 bases between them.

This clone was seen a few times. This chain joins TRBV3-2 and TRBJ1-2. TRBV3-2 is assigned pseudogene status. This CDR3 is 9 amino acids long. CDR3 sequence reads: CASIEGYTF. The CDR3 DNA follows: TGTGCCAGCATAGAAGGCTACACCTTC.

Comment on this clone: One junction end does not reproduce the germline sequence, and a read error may be involved. This chain links TRBV7-2 with TRBJ2-7; D uncertain. The CDR3 length is 11 residues. The germline CDR1 and CDR2 sequences are SGHTA and FQGNSA. The CDR3 DNA is TGTGCCAGCAGCTTAATCCGGGCCCAGCACTTC. It is translated as CASSLIRAQHF.